One and the same sample provided the 28 T cell receptor beta chains below, sequenced in a study of beta chain features in type 1 diabetes. General study results and limits: Shorter TCRB CDR3s, moderately but significantly so, were found in Type 1 diabetes patients in all four CD4+ subsets.

What these receptors recognize is not known. Since all of the isolated RNA was reverse transcribed, expressed TCRB transcripts were what got sequenced. Repertoires were generated with immunoSEQ multiplex PCR, while TCRdb's copy carries only in-frame clones and drops some. The data contain a few hundred thousand clones, 13% to 15% of them singletons. The sequencing input was naive CD4+ T cells from blood. These receptors were taken from a young man with type 1 diabetes.

The chain employs TRBV9 and TRBJ2-3; 8 bases match TRBD1. The CDR3 totals 16 residues. CDR1 and CDR2 (germline): SGDLS, YYNGEE. Losses at the gene ends were 3 bases for V and 1 base for J; bases not matched to a gene: 7. The CDR3 DNA follows: TGTGCCAGCAGCGCACGACAGGGGCTGGGCACAGATACGCAGTATTTT. This codes for CASSARQGLGTDTQYF.

This clone was observed a handful of times. This chain connects TRBV5-1 to TRBJ2-4, with D possibly TRBD2 on 6 matching bases. The CDR3 loop spans 15 amino acids. The V gene lost 4 bases and the J gene lost 7 bases, with 18 bases spanning the gap. Germline V gives CDR1 SGHRS, CDR2 YFSETQ. The CDR3 region has the DNA TGCGCCAGCAGCCGGGAAGGGGCCCGGGAGAACATTCAGTACTTC. Translated: CASSREGARENIQYF.

V gene TRBV5-6 combines with J gene TRBJ1-2; unclear D gene. This CDR3 is built from 13 residues. Germline loops: CDR1 SGHDT, CDR2 YYEEEE. V was cut by 4 bases and J by 2 bases, with 9 bases left in between. CDR3 protein: CASSLDTNYGYTF. In DNA, the CDR3 is TGTGCCAGCAGCCTCGACACGAACTATGGCTACACCTTC.

The rearrangement links TRBV4-3 to TRBJ2-3, with D perhaps matching TRBD2 (6 bases). V was cut by 0 bases and J by 2 bases, with 15 bases left in between. CDR1 is LGHNA, CDR2 YSLEER, per germline. There are 17 residues in the CDR3. CDR3 coding DNA: TGCGCCAGCAGCCAAGAGGTGGCTAGCGCCGTCACAGATACGCAGTATTTT. It encodes CASSQEVASAVTDTQYF.

In this sample, this clone turned up a few times. The chain combines TRBV28 with TRBJ2-3; D perhaps matches TRBD2 (5 bases). The CDR3 contains 16 residues. The V gene's germline CDR1 is MDHEN and CDR2 SYDVKM. Deletions cut 10 bases from V and 0 bases from J, with 20 bases between. For the CDR3, the DNA is TGTGCCACGTTAGAGGGTTATCCTCCTAGCACAGATACGCAGTATTTT. Amino acid sequence: CATLEGYPPSTDTQYF.

This clone appeared a few times. This chain joins TRBV28 and TRBJ2-7; 11 positions match TRBD2. V was clipped by 8 bases and J by 6 bases; unmatched bases: 6. Germline values: CDR1 MDHEN, CDR2 SYDVKM. The CDR3 extends over 13 amino acids. This chain's CDR3 is CASQPGLAAEQYF. CDR3 DNA sequence: TGTGCCAGCCAACCGGGACTAGCGGCCGAGCAGTACTTC.

CDR3 loop: CASSPSKNNEQFF. For the CDR3, the DNA is TGTGCCAGCTCACCATCTAAAAACAATGAGCAGTTCTTC. The chain uses TRBV18 and TRBJ2-1; D remains unclear. V was clipped by 2 bases and J by 5 bases, with 7 bases between them. The CDR3 covers 13 residues. The germline gives CDR1 KGHSH, CDR2 LQKENI.

The genes are TRBV7-2 and TRBJ1-5; D is undetermined. The germline V gene encodes CDR1 SGHTA and CDR2 FQGNSA. CDR3 size: 13 residues. Trimming left V 0 bases short and J 7 bases short, with 7 bases between. The CDR3 sequence: CASSLAGSQPQHF. CDR3 coding DNA: TGTGCCAGCAGCTTAGCTGGGAGCCAGCCCCAGCATTTT.

This clone turned up a few times. J is TRBJ1-5 and V is TRBV28; the D gene is possibly TRBD1 (5 bases). The CDR3 is 13 amino acids. The V end lost 8 bases, the J end lost 2 bases, and 10 bases lay between the germline ends. The germline gives CDR1 MDHEN, CDR2 SYDVKM. The CDR3 bases are TGTGCCAGCGGTAGACAGCGCAATCAGCCCCAGCATTTT. This encodes CASGRQRNQPQHF.

The chain has TRBV6-1 and TRBJ2-6; 11 positions agree with TRBD1. Trimming removed 10 bases from V and 2 bases from J; junction bases left unmatched: 4. CDR1 MNHNS and CDR2 SASEGT come from the germline V gene. CDR3 length: 15 residues. The CDR3 loop reads CATRTGGAGANVLTF. CDR3 DNA: TGTGCCACCCGGACAGGGGGCGCTGGGGCCAACGTCCTGACTTTC.

The CDR3 DNA reads TGTGCCAGTAGTATTAGTCTAGCGGGCGTCAATGAGCAGTTCTTC. This codes for CASSISLAGVNEQFF. The chain couples TRBV19 to TRBJ2-1; 8 nucleotides align to TRBD2. The CDR3 is 15 residues long. V was clipped by 3 bases and J by 6 bases; unmatched bases: 7. Looked up from germline, CDR1 is LNHDA and CDR2 is SQIVND (reference sequence).

The chain recombines TRBV10-3 with TRBJ2-1; 7 bases are shared with TRBD2. This CDR3 has 15 residues. The ends lost 0 bases at V and 7 bases at J; junction bases unmatched: 6. Germline CDR1 ENHRY, CDR2 SYGVKD. CDR3 in amino acids: CAISESAGDGNEQFF. CDR3 coding DNA: TGTGCCATCAGTGAGTCGGCGGGAGACGGGAATGAGCAGTTCTTC.

This clone has only a few counts. This chain connects TRBV7-9 to TRBJ1-5; TRBD1 is a possible D gene (6 bases). The CDR3 length is 13 residues. CDR1 is SEHNR and CDR2 is FQNEAQ in the germline V gene (reference sequence). The V gene lost 3 bases and the J gene lost 7 bases, with 10 bases spanning the gap. The DNA of the CDR3 is TGTGCCAGCAGCTTGGACAGCCGACAGCCCCAGCATTTT. It translates to CASSLDSRQPQHF.

This clone has a handful of counts. CDR3 coding DNA: TGTGCCAGCAGCCCGACTAGCGGGAAGCGAGAGACCCAGTACTTC. Translated, it gives CASSPTSGKRETQYF. The rearrangement links TRBV5-6 to TRBJ2-5; 11 bases fit TRBD2. The CDR3 runs to 15 residues. Per the germline V gene, CDR1 is SGHDT and CDR2 is YYEEEE. V shed 4 bases, J shed 4 bases, and the junction held 6 bases outside the gene matches.

This clone was counted a few times. The chain is built from TRBV14 and TRBJ1-1; 7 bases line up with TRBD1. V was clipped by 3 bases and J by 1 base; unmatched bases: 2. Germline V gene lookup returns CDR1 SGHDN and CDR2 FVKESK. The CDR3 runs 14 residues. CDR3 nucleotides: TGTGCCAGCAGCCATCGGACAGGGAACACTGAAGCTTTCTTT. Amino acids: CASSHRTGNTEAFF. The full variable domain, rest sourced from reference TRBV14 and TRBJ1-1, is EAGVTQFPSHSVIEKGQTVTLRCDPISGHDNLYWYRRVMGKEIKFLLHFVKESKQDESGMPNNRFLAERTGGTYSTLKVQPAELEDSGVYFCASSHRTGNTEAFFGQGTRLTVV.

The chain couples TRBV11-2 to TRBJ2-3; a weak D match, TRBD2 (5 bases). The CDR3 sequence is 16 residues long. Trimming took 4 bases from V and 2 from J, leaving 16 bases between them. CDR1 and CDR2 from the germline V gene are SGHAT and FQNNGV. This chain's CDR3 is CASSSLRGETTDTQYF. In DNA, the CDR3 is TGTGCCAGCAGCTCCCTCCGGGGTGAGACCACAGATACGCAGTATTTT.

The chain combines TRBV27 with TRBJ2-7, with TRBD2 as a possible D gene (7 bases). Germline assignment: CDR1 MNHEY and CDR2 SMNVEV (reference sequence). This CDR3 comprises 15 residues. The V end lost 5 bases, the J end lost 7 bases, and 21 bases lay between the germline ends. DNA for the CDR3: TGTGCCAGCAGTCCCGTCCGGGGGGCCGGTCTAGAGCAGTACTTC. Translation gives CASSPVRGAGLEQYF.

The chain employs TRBV2 and TRBJ1-2; D remains unclear. CDR1 is SNHLY and CDR2 is FYNNEI in the germline V gene. Trimming took off 3 bases at V and 7 bases at J, with 15 bases between the two ends. The length of the CDR3 is 14 residues. CDR3 sequence: CASSEGERAGGYTF. The CDR3 nucleotides are TGTGCCAGCAGTGAGGGAGAAAGAGCCGGTGGCTACACCTTC.

The chain employs TRBV15 and TRBJ2-5; no definite D call. V was cut by 2 bases and J by 1 base, with 8 bases left in between. CDR3 length: 14 residues. Germline V CDR1 and CDR2: LNHNV, YYDKDF (reference sequence). CDR3 protein: CATSRIPLQETQYF. The CDR3 nucleotides read TGTGCCACCAGCAGAATTCCACTCCAAGAGACCCAGTACTTC.

Concerning this clone: Other DNA sequences within the sample encode an identical CDR3. The chain combines TRBV28 with TRBJ2-7; 9 nucleotides align to TRBD1. Germline V gene lookup returns CDR1 MDHEN and CDR2 SYDVKM. CDR3 length: 14 amino acids. With V trimmed by 6 bases and J by 4 bases, 7 bases remained unmatched. This CDR3 reads CASSPGQGPYEQYF. The CDR3 DNA reads TGTGCCAGCAGCCCGGGACAGGGCCCATACGAGCAGTACTTC.

J is TRBJ2-7 and V is TRBV5-1; 10 bases match TRBD2. Germline CDR1 and CDR2: SGHRS and YFSETQ. The J segment lost 4 bases and the V segment lost 1 base, leaving 5 bases of the junction unmatched. The CDR3 contains 15 residues. CDR3 nucleotides: TGCGCCAGCAGCTTGCGGGCTAGCGGGAGTTACGAGCAGTACTTC. Its protein is CASSLRASGSYEQYF.

The gene calls are TRBV7-9 and TRBJ1-2; D is unresolved. Germline values: CDR1 SEHNR, CDR2 FQNEAQ (reference sequence). V lost 5 bases and J 4 bases, leaving 11 bases between the germline ends. The CDR3 runs to 13 residues. CDR3 bases: TGTGCCAGCAGCAAGACACCGGTCTATGGCTACACCTTC. Translation: CASSKTPVYGYTF. Supplemented by reference TRBV7-9 and TRBJ1-2, the full variable domain reads DTGVSQNPRHKITKRGQNVTFRCDPISEHNRLYWYRQTLGQGPEFLTYFQNEAQLEKSRLLSDRFSAERPKGSFSTLEIQRTEQGDSAMYLCASSKTPVYGYTFGSGTRLTVV.

The chain joins TRBV18 to TRBJ2-5, with unresolved D. Germline V CDR1 and CDR2: KGHSH, LQKENI. CDR3 size: 14 residues. The V and J ends lost 3 bases and 1 base respectively, with 9 bases between them. This chain's CDR3 is CASSPAYTQETQYF. The CDR3 DNA sequence: TGTGCCAGCTCACCGGCATATACCCAAGAGACCCAGTACTTC. The full variable domain, in which reference TRBV18 and TRBJ2-5 provide the parts outside the CDR3, is NAGVMQNPRHLVRRRGQEARLRCSPMKGHSHVYWYRQLPEEGLKFMVYLQKENIIDESGMPKERFSAEFPKEGPSILRIQQVVRGDSAAYFCASSPAYTQETQYFGPGTRLLVL.

This clone was observed a handful of times. The J gene is TRBJ2-4, the V gene TRBV6-6, with 10 bases fitting TRBD1. J lost 6 bases, V lost 8 bases, and 4 bases had no gene match. This CDR3 region has 13 residues. The germline V gene has CDR1 MNHNY and CDR2 SVGAGI (reference sequence). The CDR3 bases are TGTGCCAGCGGGGGACAGGGGACAAACATTCAGTACTTC. Protein sequence: CASGGQGTNIQYF.

V gene TRBV29-1 combines with J gene TRBJ1-1, with TRBD1 matching over 10 bases. The CDR3 runs 14 residues. CDR1 is SQVTM, CDR2 ANQGSEA, per germline. Unmatched junction bases numbered 4, after V lost 5 bases and J lost 1 base. CDR3 DNA sequence: TGCAGCGTTCAATGGGACAGGGGGAACACTGAAGCTTTCTTT. It is translated as CSVQWDRGNTEAFF.

Turning to this clone: Other DNA sequences in this specimen translate into the identical CDR3. J is TRBJ1-3 and V is TRBV30; D remains ambiguous. V lost 3 bases to trimming and J lost 0 bases, with 6 bases between them. The CDR3 sequence is 13 residues long. Looked up from germline, CDR1 is GTSNPN and CDR2 is SVGIG (reference sequence). This chain's CDR3 is CAWSLSSGNTIYF. CDR3 sequence (DNA): TGTGCCTGGAGCCTGAGCTCTGGAAACACCATATATTTT.

This clone came up a few times. The chain has TRBV28 and TRBJ2-7, with TRBD1 matching over 7 bases. Germline CDR1 MDHEN, CDR2 SYDVKM. CDR3 size: 15 residues. Trimming removed 1 base from V and 3 bases from J; junction bases left unmatched: 6. CDR3 region: CASSLSDRTFYEQYF. The CDR3 DNA is TGTGCCAGCAGTTTATCGGACAGGACCTTCTACGAGCAGTACTTC.

CDR3 protein: CASSRVGLSYNEQFF. CDR3 DNA: TGTGCCAGCAGCCGGGTGGGACTTTCCTACAATGAGCAGTTCTTC. This chain connects TRBV11-2 to TRBJ2-1; D is perhaps TRBD2 (6 bases). The V gene lost 5 bases and the J gene lost 1 base, with 12 bases spanning the gap. Germline V lookup: CDR1 SGHAT, CDR2 FQNNGV. This CDR3 contains 15 residues.